This entry describes one T cell receptor (beta chain). The target antigen is unknown. The data were taken from a study of T-cell memory formation after mild COVID-19. Study outcomes and limitations: Shrinking CD4+ clones were chiefly CM and EM; CD8+ ones were chiefly EMRA. Pre-infection memory carried some responding clones, suggesting that cross-reactive memory joined.

MiXCR was run by TCRdb on the 5' RACE reads, yielding one entry per CDR3 protein. The sample lists some 450,000 distinct CDR3 sequences, under 20% seen once, with roughly a fifth in the top ten. This CDR3 is built from 14 residues. The germline V and J ends were trimmed by 6 bases and 6 bases, with 15 bases remaining between them. Per germline, CDR1 SGHTA and CDR2 FQGTGA. The sequence was obtained from a man between 18 and 35 years old who had mild COVID-19 (a few samples of this study predate the infection). Cell type and time point are not known. This chain joins TRBV7-3 and TRBJ1-3; the D gene is possibly TRBD1 (6 bases). Sample: PBMCs or a T cell subset sorted from them (not recorded which). The CDR3 sequence: CASSPGTTKNTIYF. Written as DNA, the CDR3 is TGTGCCAGCAGTCCCGGGACAACGAAAAACACCATATATTTT.